This note documents a single T cell receptor beta chain sequence. CDR1 and CDR2 from the germline V gene are SQVTM and ANQGSEA. V lost 8 bases to trimming and J lost 4 bases, with 14 bases between them. The CDR3 runs 12 residues. The assay was immunoSEQ multiplex PCR, and TCRdb's table has in-frame clones only and misses some. The table has about 330,000 clones, roughly 90% seen once. Described treatment: roughly 20 received Ad26.COV2.S at low or high dose, single or two shots; a few received placebo; per-sample allocation not given. Specimens were obtained on day 63 following the first vaccine or placebo injection. The entry originates in a study of Ad26.COV2.S vaccination and SARS-CoV-2 variants. Study context: Within the COV1001 Ad26.COV2.S trial arm, the donor was enrolled.

The sequencing here drew on peripheral blood, taken in a trial of Ad26.COV2.S vaccine versus placebo. The TCR originated in a person aged 18-65 years who received the Ad26.COV2.S COVID-19 vaccine or a placebo. V gene TRBV29-1 combines with J gene TRBJ1-2; perhaps TRBD1 as D (5 bases). The CDR3: CSFADRRYGYTF. DNA of the CDR3: TGCAGCTTCGCCGACAGACGCTATGGCTACACCTTC.